This T cell receptor (beta chain) originates from a study of vaccination and CD4 T cells after COVID-19. The V gene's germline CDR1 is ENHRY and CDR2 SYGVKD. CDR3 length: 14 residues. Deletions cut 7 bases from V and 3 bases from J, with 16 bases between. To note about this clonotype: Its antigen is undetermined.

Study observations and caveats: Median numbers of SARS-CoV-2-reactive clonotypes increased from around 20 to 38 (not a significant change).

TCRdb analysed the PCR reads with MiXCR anew, one entry per CDR3 protein. The top ten clones hold 1% to 1.3% of a sample with roughly 16,000 distinct CDR3 sequences, 66% of them seen once. The clonotype originates from a human donor who had recovered from COVID-19. V is TRBV10-3 and J is TRBJ2-7; weak D call: TRBD2 (5 bases). This specimen consisted of CD4+ T cells from blood, obtained after SARS-CoV-2 vaccination. The CDR3 nucleotides are TGTGCCATCACGAGGGAGTTTTTGAGCTACGAGCAGTACTTC. Translating gives CAITREFLSYEQYF.